This TCR beta chain appears in the sequencing data of a study of cytomegalovirus exposure and HLA in healthy donors (dated by TCRdb to about 2017). A note on the overall study: The 666 repertoires of the first cohort and the approximately 110 validation repertoires were produced on the same platform, according to a later analysis. Along with the 666-subject first cohort, a separate validation cohort of over a hundred different subjects was used. To predict cytomegalovirus infection status, the study combined high-throughput TCR immunosequencing, statistical association of individual TCRs with disease status, and machine learning. The study aimed to test whether signatures of past pathogen exposure could be identified by cataloging public T cell receptors.

The donors were included in the validation cohort of 100 to 150 subjects, a group kept apart from the approximately 700-subject first cohort. Library method: the immunoSEQ multiplex PCR assay. As for the original processing: A statistical classification framework was developed to diagnose cytomegalovirus status using the catalog of TCR beta chain sequences. In TCRdb, the immuneACCESS table is reduced to in-frame sequences with V and J assigned. These tables do not hold every clone; where another copy was compared, an unresolved V gene accounts for under half, and the others remain unexplained. V, J and clone size were drawn from that table, and D and trimming were deduced from the DNA. The sample data list some 180,000 clones, and around nine tenths of these were observed just once. About 7.2% of the sample is held by the ten biggest clonotypes. CDR1 and CDR2, looked up from the germline V gene, are MNHEY and SVGAGI. The V and J ends are trimmed by 0 bases and 2 bases, leaving 11 bases between them. From the cysteine through the phenylalanine, the CDR3 covers 15 amino acids. Solely the CDR3 DNA is kept, with 45 bases framed from the first base.

This clone was seen once. The clone's antigen remains unknown. No much larger clone is present one base from it, and per-base qualities are unavailable. What the study reported, not specific to this receptor: Subsequent analysis determined that TCRs grouped into clusters in the first cohort also showed a tendency toward co-occurrence across the roughly 110 validation repertoires, and 85% to 95% of cluster scores exceeded 0. According to the authors, the approach could potentially be generalized to other disease states and immunological phenotypes. A total of 164 TCR beta chains were listed by the study as associated with cytomegalovirus. Across donors, most TCR sequences were observed very rarely, whereas some public TCRs were present in many individuals. In vitro tests confirmed that a few of the cytomegalovirus-associated TCR beta chains recognize cytomegalovirus antigens. The classifier was reported to diagnose cytomegalovirus status with high specificity and sensitivity in both the original cohort and the validation cohort. A later analysis had no HLA typing for the validation cohort, so co-occurrence there was scored across all 130 or so repertoires.

The source material was PBMCs. The chain links TRBV6-5 with TRBJ2-7; the D gene is perhaps TRBD2, on 5 matching bases. The sequence derives from a man aged 30 to 39 in good health and CMV-seropositive. The CDR3 reads CASSYSRTRPYEQYF. The DNA sequence reads TGTGCCAGCAGTTACTCTAGGACTCGGCCCTACGAGCAGTACTTC.